The 9 T cell receptor beta chains listed next were all sequenced from one sample in a study of T cells in tuberculosis. Sequencing used immunoSEQ multiplex PCR; TCRdb keeps in-frame clones, though not all of them. The sample carries tens of thousands of clones, roughly 88% recorded once. Cells were sorted from thawed PBMC rested overnight and stained with GMM-loaded CD1B tetramer, viability dye and anti-CD3. The CD1B tetramers carried C32 glucose monomycolate purified from Rhodococcus equi. Material: CD1b-GMM tetramer-negative cells sorted from PBMCs. The receptors stem from an adult woman with latent tuberculosis.

This rearrangement joins TRBV2 to TRBJ1-1, with TRBD1 as a possible D gene (6 bases). From germline, CDR1 is SNHLY and CDR2 FYNNEI. This CDR3 has 13 residues. Trimming pared 6 bases from V and 1 base from J, leaving 9 bases between. The CDR3 DNA reads as TGTGCCAGCAGAGGACAGAGGAACACTGAAGCTTTCTTT. This gives the protein CASRGQRNTEAFF.

The gene calls are TRBV10-3 and TRBJ2-7; 10 bases line up with TRBD1. The CDR3 is made up of 16 amino acids. V lost 4 bases, J lost 4 bases, and 10 bases stayed unmatched. Germline V gives CDR1 ENHRY, CDR2 SYGVKD. CDR3 DNA sequence: TGTGCCATCAGTGCTTCGGACAGGGGGAGACCATACGAGCAGTACTTC. This encodes CAISASDRGRPYEQYF.

This clone was found a few times. The chain recombines TRBV19 with TRBJ1-6; D might be TRBD1 (6 bases). The germline V gene has CDR1 LNHDA and CDR2 SQIVND (reference sequence). The CDR3 length is 13 residues. V lost 8 bases, J lost 8 bases, and 13 bases lay in between. CDR3 amino acids: CASAWDTDSPLHF. CDR3 nucleotides: TGTGCCAGTGCTTGGGACACCGATTCACCCCTCCACTTT.

The J gene is TRBJ1-2, the V gene TRBV27; TRBD1 matches at 7 bases. Germline CDR1 and CDR2: MNHEY and SMNVEV (reference sequence). J lost 5 bases, V lost 6 bases, and 15 bases had no gene match. The CDR3 runs 16 residues. CDR3 bases: TGTGCCAGCAGCTCTTCTACAGGGACAGCCACATATGGCTACACCTTC. Residues: CASSSSTGTATYGYTF.

The genes are TRBV30 and TRBJ2-5, with D possibly TRBD2 on 7 matching bases. Germline loops: CDR1 GTSNPN, CDR2 SVGIG (reference sequence). The CDR3 is made up of 15 amino acids. Trimming took 0 bases from V and 9 from J, leaving 20 bases between them. CDR3 residues: CAWSVRGARYVAQYF. Written as DNA, the CDR3 is TGTGCCTGGAGTGTCCGGGGGGCGAGGTACGTGGCCCAGTACTTC.

The chain combines TRBV27 with TRBJ2-7, with TRBD1 matching 8 bases. V lost 0 bases to trimming and J lost 7 bases; unmatched junction nucleotides: 11. Germline loops: CDR1 MNHEY, CDR2 SMNVEV (reference sequence). The CDR3 extends over 16 amino acids. In DNA form, the CDR3 reads TGTGCCAGCAGTTTATCGCACCCGGACAGGGTGAATGAGCAGTACTTC. This sequence encodes CASSLSHPDRVNEQYF.

The V call is TRBV14, the J call TRBJ1-4, with no clear D. The germline CDR1 and CDR2 sequences are SGHDN and FVKESK. The CDR3 length is 16 residues. V was pared by 4 bases and J by 0 bases, with 12 bases between. The CDR3 reads CASSPLGGATNEKLFF. Written as DNA, the CDR3 is TGTGCCAGCAGCCCCTTGGGTGGAGCAACTAATGAAAAACTGTTTTTT.

V and J are TRBV5-1 and TRBJ2-4; 7 nucleotides agree with TRBD1. The V gene end was trimmed by 5 bases and the J gene end by 9 bases; junction bases not matched to a gene: 8. The V gene's germline CDR1 is SGHRS and CDR2 YFSETQ. The CDR3 spans 13 residues. The DNA for the CDR3 is TGCGCCAGCAGTCTGGACAGGACTGGCATTCAGTACTTC. Amino acid sequence: CASSLDRTGIQYF.

The chain recombines TRBV27 with TRBJ2-7; 7 bases line up with TRBD1. This CDR3 is built from 14 residues. Germline trimming cut 3 bases from V and 1 base from J; bases unmatched to any gene: 3. Per the germline V gene, CDR1 is MNHEY and CDR2 is SMNVEV (reference sequence). CDR3 coding DNA: TGTGCCAGCAGTTTTTTGGGACAGTCCTACGAGCAGTACTTC. Residues: CASSFLGQSYEQYF.